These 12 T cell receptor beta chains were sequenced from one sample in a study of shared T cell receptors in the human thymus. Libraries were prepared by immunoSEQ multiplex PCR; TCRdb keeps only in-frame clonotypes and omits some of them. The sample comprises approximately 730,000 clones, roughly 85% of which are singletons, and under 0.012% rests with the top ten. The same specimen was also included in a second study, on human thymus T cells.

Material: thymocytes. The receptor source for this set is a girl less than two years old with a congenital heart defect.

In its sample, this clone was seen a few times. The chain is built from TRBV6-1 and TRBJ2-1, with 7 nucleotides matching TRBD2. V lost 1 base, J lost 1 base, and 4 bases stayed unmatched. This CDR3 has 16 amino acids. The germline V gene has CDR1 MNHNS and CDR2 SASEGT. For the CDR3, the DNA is TGTGCCAGCAGTGAAGGAGCGGGGCCATCCTACAATGAGCAGTTCTTC. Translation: CASSEGAGPSYNEQFF.

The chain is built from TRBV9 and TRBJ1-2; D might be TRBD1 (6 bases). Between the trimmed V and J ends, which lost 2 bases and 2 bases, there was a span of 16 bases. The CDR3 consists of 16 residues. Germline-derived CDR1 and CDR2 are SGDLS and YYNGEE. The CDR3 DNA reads TGTGCCAGCAGCGTCCCTAGGGGAGGGACAAACTATGGCTACACCTTC. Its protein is CASSVPRGGTNYGYTF.

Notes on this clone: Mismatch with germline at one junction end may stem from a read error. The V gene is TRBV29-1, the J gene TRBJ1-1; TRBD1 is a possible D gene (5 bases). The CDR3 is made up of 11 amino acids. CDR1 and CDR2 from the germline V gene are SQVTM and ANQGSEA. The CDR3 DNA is TGCAGCGCTGGCCGGAGGGCTGGGGGGGGTTTT. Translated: CSAGRRAGGGF.

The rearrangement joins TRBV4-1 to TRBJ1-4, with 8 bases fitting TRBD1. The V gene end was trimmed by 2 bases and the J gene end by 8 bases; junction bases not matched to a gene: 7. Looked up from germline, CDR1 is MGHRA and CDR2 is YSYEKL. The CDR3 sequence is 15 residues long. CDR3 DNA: TGCGCCAGCAGCCAAAATCAGGGGGCAGGGGAAAAACTGTTTTTT. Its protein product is CASSQNQGAGEKLFF.

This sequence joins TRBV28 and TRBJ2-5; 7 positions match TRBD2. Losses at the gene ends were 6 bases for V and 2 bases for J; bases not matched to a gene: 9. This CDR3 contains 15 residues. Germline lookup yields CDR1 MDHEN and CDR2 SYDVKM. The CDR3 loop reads CASRGRGGGQETQYF. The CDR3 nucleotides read TGTGCCAGCAGGGGGCGGGGCGGGGGACAAGAGACCCAGTACTTC.

CDR3 nucleotides: TGTGCCAGCAGCTTAGGATTAGACTCTGGGGCCAACGTCCTGACTTTC. Encoded protein: CASSLGLDSGANVLTF. This rearrangement joins TRBV13 to TRBJ2-6; no clear D gene. The CDR3 totals 16 residues. Germline-derived CDR1 and CDR2 are PRHDT and FYEKMQ (reference sequence). The V end was cut by 0 bases, the J end by 0 bases, with 6 bases between.

This CDR3 reads CASSPWAGEQYF. The CDR3 DNA is TGTGCCAGCAGTCCATGGGCGGGCGAGCAGTACTTC. The V gene is TRBV28, the J gene TRBJ2-7, with D possibly being TRBD2 (5 bases). From germline, CDR1 is MDHEN and CDR2 SYDVKM. This CDR3 contains 12 residues. V lost 5 bases to trimming and J lost 6 bases, with 11 bases between them.

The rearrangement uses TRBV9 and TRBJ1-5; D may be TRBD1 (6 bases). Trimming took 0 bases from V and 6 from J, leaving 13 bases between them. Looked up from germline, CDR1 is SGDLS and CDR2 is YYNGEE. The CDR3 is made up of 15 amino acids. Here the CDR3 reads CASSVEATQGQPQHF. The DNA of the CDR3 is TGTGCCAGCAGCGTAGAGGCCACACAGGGTCAGCCCCAGCATTTT.

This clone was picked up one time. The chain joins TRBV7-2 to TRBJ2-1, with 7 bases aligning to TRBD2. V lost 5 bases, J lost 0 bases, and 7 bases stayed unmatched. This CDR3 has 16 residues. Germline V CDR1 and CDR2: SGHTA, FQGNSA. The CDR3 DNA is TGTGCCAGCAGCCTTAGCGGGCCGAGCTCCTACAATGAGCAGTTCTTC. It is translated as CASSLSGPSSYNEQFF.

CDR3 sequence reads: CASYRRDSPLHF. The DNA for the CDR3 is TGTGCCAGTTACCGCAGGGATTCACCCCTCCACTTT. V and J are TRBV6-6 and TRBJ1-6; tentatively, D is TRBD1 (5 bases). Germline values: CDR1 MNHNY, CDR2 SVGAGI (reference sequence). Trimming left V 9 bases short and J 8 bases short, with 11 bases between. The CDR3 spans 12 residues.

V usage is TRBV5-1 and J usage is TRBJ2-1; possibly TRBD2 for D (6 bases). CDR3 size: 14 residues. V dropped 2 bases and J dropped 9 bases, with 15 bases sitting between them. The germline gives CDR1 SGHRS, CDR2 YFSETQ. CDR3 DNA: TGCGCCAGCAGCTTAGTTCTGGGAGCGGGTGAGCAGTTCTTC. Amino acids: CASSLVLGAGEQFF.

This chain's CDR3 is CASSQDSDQPQHF. In DNA form, the CDR3 reads TGTGCCAGCAGCCAAGATTCCGATCAGCCCCAGCATTTT. The chain employs TRBV14 and TRBJ1-5; D unresolved. The CDR3 is 13 amino acids. CDR1 is SGHDN and CDR2 is FVKESK in the germline V gene. V was shortened by 0 bases and J by 5 bases, with 5 bases between the two germline ends.